These 27 T cell receptor beta chains originate from one sample sequenced in a study of cytomegalovirus exposure and HLA in healthy donors. Both 60 Vbeta primers and 13 Jbeta primers went into the PCR. Method: immunoSEQ multiplex PCR; TCRdb's copy keeps in-frame clones and lacks some. The sample holds more than 95,000 clones, around four fifths seen once. Material: PBMCs. Source of these receptors: a woman between 35 and 50 years old in good health and CMV-seronegative.

V is TRBV4-2 and J is TRBJ1-1; D gene ambiguous. The germline CDR1 and CDR2 sequences are LGHNA and YNFKEQ. CDR3 length equals 14 residues. V dropped 1 base and J dropped 3 bases, with 9 bases sitting between them. As DNA, the CDR3 is TGTGCCAGCAGCCAAGTTGGAGCGGACACTGAAGCTTTCTTT. Translation: CASSQVGADTEAFF.

This sequence joins TRBV20-1 and TRBJ1-2; no clear D. The CDR3 covers 11 residues. Germline CDR1 and CDR2: DFQATT and SNEGSKA (reference sequence). This chain's CDR3 is CSAGSAGGYTF. As DNA, the CDR3 is TGCAGCGCGGGCTCAGCGGGAGGCTACACCTTC.

As concerns this clone: At one end, the junction sequence differs from germline, possibly due to a read error. The J gene is TRBJ2-2, the V gene TRBV7-7; a possible D gene is TRBD2 (6 bases). Looked up from germline, CDR1 is SSHAT and CDR2 is FNYEAQ (reference sequence). The CDR3 covers 16 residues. The CDR3: CASSPPGLTNTGELFF. For the CDR3, the DNA is TGTGCTAGCAGTCCACCGGGACTCACGAACACCGGGGAGCTGTTTTTT.

This clone has more than one count but fewer than ten. The chain recombines TRBV11-2 with TRBJ2-7; D gene unclear. Germline assignment: CDR1 SGHAT and CDR2 FQNNGV. V was pared by 1 base and J by 6 bases, with 13 bases between. This CDR3 is built from 14 residues. DNA for the CDR3: TGTGCCAGCAGCTTAGGCCTAGATGGCGCCGAGCAGTACTTC. Protein sequence: CASSLGLDGAEQYF.

Only one count was recorded for this clone. The rearrangement uses TRBV7-3 and TRBJ1-1, with D uncertain. In germline, CDR1 is SGHTA, CDR2 FQGTGA. V dropped 2 bases and J dropped 2 bases, with 9 bases sitting between them. The CDR3 loop spans 14 amino acids. CDR3 in amino acids: CASSLVGGNTEAFF. The DNA for the CDR3 is TGTGCCAGCAGCTTAGTTGGAGGCAACACTGAAGCTTTCTTT. The full variable domain, in which reference TRBV7-3 and TRBJ1-1 provide the parts outside the CDR3, is GAGVSQTPSNKVTEKGKYVELRCDPISGHTALYWYRQSLGQGPEFLIYFQGTGAADDSGLPNDRFFAVRPEGSVSTLKIQRTERGDSAVYLCASSLVGGNTEAFFGQGTRLTVV.

This chain links TRBV7-9 with TRBJ1-1; D ambiguous. The CDR3 sequence is 12 residues long. V was clipped by 4 bases and J by 1 base, with 4 bases between them. CDR1 SEHNR and CDR2 FQNEAQ come from the germline V gene (reference sequence). The chain's CDR3 is CASSYRNTEAFF. The CDR3 bases are TGTGCCAGCAGCTATCGGAACACTGAAGCTTTCTTT.

This clone came up once. This sequence joins TRBV2 and TRBJ2-1; 9 nucleotides align to TRBD1. Germline CDR1 and CDR2: SNHLY and FYNNEI. V was clipped by 6 bases and J by 10 bases; unmatched bases: 4. This CDR3 is built from 12 residues. The CDR3 DNA sequence: TGTGCCAGCAGGGAGGACAGGGGCGAGCAGTTCTTC. It yields the protein CASREDRGEQFF.

This clone was detected only a few times. The V and J genes are TRBV12-2 and TRBJ1-5. TRBV12-2 is a documented pseudogene. The CDR3 has 14 residues. The CDR3 coding sequence is TGTGCAAGTCGCCCACTCCGTAGCAATCAGCCCCAGCATTTT. It yields the protein CASRPLRSNQPQHF.

The chain combines TRBV30 with TRBJ2-5; TRBD2 matches at 10 bases. V shed 4 bases and J 5 bases; nucleotides not matched to a gene: 13. The germline gives CDR1 GTSNPN, CDR2 SVGIG (reference sequence). The CDR3 is 16 residues long. CDR3 nucleotide sequence: TGTGCCTGGATGAGACTAGCGGGTGTTGACGGGGAGACCCAGTACTTC. Its translation: CAWMRLAGVDGETQYF.

The chain carries TRBV5-1 and TRBJ2-5; 12 positions match TRBD2. The CDR3 spans 16 residues. The J segment lost 2 bases and the V segment lost 4 bases, leaving 6 bases of the junction unmatched. Per the germline V gene, CDR1 is SGHRS and CDR2 is YFSETQ. CDR3 in DNA: TGCGCCAGCAGCCCGGGACTAGCGGGCTCACAAGAGACCCAGTACTTC. This encodes CASSPGLAGSQETQYF.

The genes are TRBV2 and TRBJ1-2, with unresolved D. The CDR3 sequence is 13 residues long. Looked up from germline, CDR1 is SNHLY and CDR2 is FYNNEI. Deletions cut 10 bases from V and 2 bases from J, with 14 bases between. CDR3 loop: CATSDGMNYGYTF. The CDR3 bases are TGTGCCACCTCGGACGGGATGAACTATGGCTACACCTTC.

V gene TRBV11-2 combines with J gene TRBJ2-3, with 7 bases that match TRBD2. The V gene's germline CDR1 is SGHAT and CDR2 FQNNGV. Trimming took 5 bases from V and 2 from J; bases not matched to a gene: 7. The CDR3 contains 15 residues. CDR3 sequence (DNA): TGTGCCAGCAGCACCGGGACTACTTACACAGATACGCAGTATTTT. Protein sequence: CASSTGTTYTDTQYF. The variable domain in full, completed from reference TRBV11-2 and TRBJ2-3, reads EAGVAQSPRYKIIEKRQSVAFWCNPISGHATLYWYQQILGQGPKLLIQFQNNGVVDDSQLPKDRFSAERLKGVDSTLKIQPAKLEDSAVYLCASSTGTTYTDTQYFGPGTRLTVL.

V and J are TRBV7-2 and TRBJ1-2; a weak D match, TRBD1 (5 bases). The V gene lost 1 base and the J gene lost 5 bases, with 20 bases spanning the gap. The germline V gene encodes CDR1 SGHTA and CDR2 FQGNSA. The CDR3 has 17 residues. This CDR3 is CASSLELVVLAGYGYTF. As DNA, the CDR3 is TGTGCCAGCAGCTTAGAGTTAGTCGTTCTGGCAGGGTATGGCTACACCTTC. The whole variable domain, filled in from reference TRBV7-2 and TRBJ1-2, reads GAGVSQSPSNKVTEKGKDVELRCDPISGHTALYWYRQSLGQGLEFLIYFQGNSAPDKSGLPSDRFSAERTGGSVSTLTIQRTQQEDSAVYLCASSLELVVLAGYGYTFGSGTRLTVV.

The chain has TRBV5-4 and TRBJ2-1; 7 bases are a match to TRBD2. Germline loops: CDR1 SGHNT, CDR2 YYREEE (reference sequence). Trimming removed 2 bases from V and 9 bases from J; junction bases left unmatched: 2. The CDR3 loop spans 12 amino acids. The CDR3 reads CASSLERGEQFF. DNA of the CDR3: TGTGCCAGCAGCTTAGAGCGGGGTGAGCAGTTCTTC.

J is TRBJ2-3 and V is TRBV15; D uncertain. The CDR3 is 12 residues long. Germline-derived CDR1 and CDR2 are LNHNV and YYDKDF (reference sequence). The ends were cut back, 2 bases at V and 6 bases at J, with 6 bases in the middle. The CDR3 coding sequence is TGTGCCACCAGCAGACCCTTTGATACGCAGTATTTT. It specifies CATSRPFDTQYF.

The J gene is TRBJ2-1, the V gene TRBV28; 8 bases fit TRBD2. Germline V gene data show CDR1 as MDHEN and CDR2 as SYDVKM. The ends lost 2 bases at V and 5 bases at J; junction bases unmatched: 5. The CDR3 has 15 residues. The CDR3 loop is CASSLSSGANNEQFF. In DNA form, the CDR3 reads TGTGCCAGCAGTTTAAGTAGCGGGGCAAACAATGAGCAGTTCTTC.

This clone was seen only a few times. The chain employs TRBV10-3 and TRBJ2-2; 9 bases match TRBD1. J was trimmed by 4 bases and V by 2 bases; bases with no gene match: 5. The CDR3 runs to 16 residues. Germline CDR1 ENHRY, CDR2 SYGVKD. This chain's CDR3 is CAISEAGTGITGELFF. CDR3 nucleotides: TGTGCCATCAGTGAGGCCGGGACAGGGATCACCGGGGAGCTGTTTTTT.

This clone came up once. This sequence joins TRBV18 and TRBJ1-1; D unresolved. The CDR3 is 14 amino acids. Germline lookup yields CDR1 KGHSH and CDR2 LQKENI. V shed 3 bases and J shed 3 bases, with 11 bases lying between them. CDR3: CASSPGYRHTEAFF. The CDR3 DNA sequence: TGTGCCAGCTCACCCGGGTACCGTCACACTGAAGCTTTCTTT.

The chain uses TRBV7-3 and TRBJ2-1; possibly TRBD1 for D (6 bases). The germline gives CDR1 SGHTA, CDR2 FQGTGA. The CDR3 is made up of 13 amino acids. Trimming stripped 4 bases from V and 7 bases from J, with 11 bases between. The CDR3 DNA follows: TGTGCCAGCAGCTCGCTAAGGGGGAATGAGCAGTTCTTC. This translates into CASSSLRGNEQFF.

This rearrangement joins TRBV28 to TRBJ1-2, with D possibly matching TRBD1 (6 bases). This CDR3 contains 13 residues. Germline CDR1 MDHEN, CDR2 SYDVKM. The V end was cut by 7 bases, the J end by 8 bases, with 17 bases between. CDR3 coding DNA: TGTGCCAGCACGAGGTGGGACAAAGGAGGCTACACCTTC. This translates into CASTRWDKGGYTF.

The chain joins TRBV6-1 to TRBJ2-2; D is perhaps TRBD1 (6 bases). In germline, CDR1 is MNHNS, CDR2 SASEGT. The CDR3 consists of 15 residues. V lost 6 bases to trimming and J lost 3 bases, with 14 bases between them. The CDR3 DNA sequence: TGTGCCAGCAGGGAAATCAGGGGCGACACCGGGGAGCTGTTTTTT. Protein: CASREIRGDTGELFF.

The gene calls are TRBV7-8 and TRBJ2-5; 11 nucleotides align to TRBD2. The CDR3 extends over 15 amino acids. V trimming: 4 bases; J trimming: 6 bases; junction bases outside the gene matches: 7. The germline gives CDR1 SGHVS, CDR2 FQNEAQ. The CDR3 sequence is CASSSILAGVKTQYF. As DNA, the CDR3 is TGTGCCAGCAGCTCGATACTAGCGGGAGTCAAGACCCAGTACTTC. Looking up the rest from reference TRBV7-8 and TRBJ2-5 gives the full variable domain: GAGVSQSPRYKVAKRGQDVALRCDPISGHVSLFWYQQALGQGPEFLTYFQNEAQLDKSGLPSDRFFAERPEGSVSTLKIQRTQQEDSAVYLCASSSILAGVKTQYFGPGTRLLVL.

The V gene is TRBV28, the J gene TRBJ1-2; 8 nucleotides line up with TRBD1. The CDR3 runs to 11 residues. Germline CDR1 is MDHEN and CDR2 is SYDVKM. Trimming took 9 bases from V and 8 from J; bases not matched to a gene: 5. CDR3 region: CASTGGLGYTF. The DNA of the CDR3 is TGTGCCAGTACAGGGGGACTGGGCTACACCTTC.

This clone occurred a few times. This CDR3 is CASSIGVNTEAFF. The CDR3 DNA reads TGTGCCAGTAGTATCGGGGTGAACACTGAAGCTTTCTTT. The rearrangement joins TRBV19 to TRBJ1-1, with no clear D. The CDR3 has 13 amino acids. The V gene's germline CDR1 is LNHDA and CDR2 SQIVND (reference sequence). Trimming stripped 3 bases from V and 0 bases from J, with 5 bases between.

This clone turned up a few times. The chain has TRBV9 and TRBJ2-5; D is undetermined. The ends were cut back, 7 bases at V and 6 bases at J, with 16 bases in the middle. CDR1 is SGDLS and CDR2 is YYNGEE in the germline V gene. The CDR3 sequence is 13 residues long. For the CDR3, the DNA is TGTGCCAGCTCGGCAGGTTCGATGCAGACCCAGTACTTC. Amino acids: CASSAGSMQTQYF.

Only a few counts were recorded for this clone. The V and J genes are TRBV4-3 and TRBJ2-3, with 7 bases identical to TRBD2. This CDR3 is built from 18 residues. J lost 2 bases, V lost 1 base, and 12 bases had no gene match. Germline V lookup: CDR1 LGHNA, CDR2 YSLEER. CDR3 sequence reads: CASSQAPSTSDPTDTQYF. The CDR3, as DNA: TGCGCCAGCAGCCAAGCCCCTTCTACTAGCGACCCCACAGATACGCAGTATTTT.

The V gene is TRBV10-2, the J gene TRBJ2-3; 8 bases map to TRBD1. Losses at the gene ends were 7 bases for V and 0 bases for J; bases not matched to a gene: 6. CDR3 size: 15 residues. Germline CDR1 is WSHSY and CDR2 is SAAADI. The CDR3, as DNA: TGCGCCAGCACAGGGGACAGGAAAAGCACAGATACGCAGTATTTT. Its translation: CASTGDRKSTDTQYF.